The sample holds one count of the clone carrying this T cell receptor (beta chain). Antigen unknown. CDR1 MNHNS and CDR2 SASEGT come from the germline V gene. Trimming pared 5 bases from V and 0 bases from J, leaving 14 bases between. This CDR3 is built from 15 residues. This sample's time point: week 47, end of study. A single vaccine dose contained 300 ug of mutant IDH1 20-mer peptide, and topical imiquimod was used with it. Scheduled for weeks 1, 3, 5, 7, 11, 15, 19 and 23, eight vaccinations were given to patients. These data are taken from a study of a mutant IDH1 vaccine in newly diagnosed glioma. Looking at the study overall: Vaccines began 4-6 weeks after radiotherapy alone, or with temozolomide cycles.

Sequencing used immunoSEQ multiplex PCR; TCRdb keeps in-frame clones, though not all of them. The sample yields tens of thousands of clones, 70% to 85% seen once. This sample comprised PBMCs, obtained from a glioma patient whose treatment included an IDH1 peptide vaccine. The sequence was collected from a man in his fifties or sixties with glioma. The chain uses TRBV6-1 and TRBJ2-7; D might be TRBD1 (5 bases). CDR3 coding DNA: TGTGCCAGCAGTTTTCAGGGTGAGAGCTCCTACGAGCAGTACTTC. Its translation: CASSFQGESSYEQYF.